The source of this TCR beta chain is a study of blood T cells in healthy people across ages (dated by TCRdb to about 2015). For the study in its entirety: In model experiments, roughly one uniquely barcoded TCR beta cDNA molecule per two T cells was captured by template switching. Age-related changes in TCR beta repertoire diversity were measured in the study by deep sequencing normalized with unique cDNA molecular identifiers. The donors were split into four age groups: young (average around 16 years), middle-aged (nearly 40), aged (approximately 60) and long-lived (more than 80). Donors of different ages were randomly distributed across sequencing lanes to avoid experimental bias. Using the same blood draw, the study looked at two additional independent replicas of 1 million unique cDNA reads for two donors, one aged 18 to 30 and the other aged 80 or older. Study-wide conclusions, independent of this receptor: A strong correlation was found between observed TCR beta diversity and the percentage of naive T cells measured by flow cytometry. Compared with the aged group, the long-lived group had more naive CD4+ T cells, fewer expanded clones and increased TCR diversity, suggesting age selection. Because profiling used bulk unsorted PBMCs, naive and antigen-experienced compartments could not be compared conclusively. Because the CMV infection status of the donors was unknown, age-related changes in expanded clonotypes may potentially have been confounded. Observed TCR beta diversity per million T cells fell roughly linearly with age, and a significant reduction was already apparent by age roughly 40. Total diversity estimates from one million sequenced T cells were considered lower bounds and underestimates.

Based on the germline V gene (reference sequence), the CDR1 and CDR2 sequences are DFQATT and SNEGSKA. V and J lose 5 bases and 2 bases, and a span of 17 bases separates them. Including the terminal cysteine and phenylalanine, the CDR3 comprises 15 residues. Solely the CDR3 DNA is kept, with 45 bases framed from the first base. Turning to this clonotype: No cognate antigen has been identified for it. No base-level quality is on record; no much larger clone is a single base apart.

Receptor libraries were prepared by 5' RACE. TCRdb shows the sequencer as Illumina HiSeq 2500. The second PCR ran for roughly 7 to 12 cycles and used a J-beta primer mix along with a sample-barcoded 5' primer. Each TCR beta cDNA molecule received a unique molecular identifier from a template-switch 5' adaptor carrying 12 random nucleotides. Each sample yielded at least 3 million CDR3-containing paired-end reads. First-strand cDNA was synthesized from all RNA with the Mint cDNA synthesis kit, primed by a TRBC-specific oligonucleotide. Following uracil-DNA glycosylase treatment, all cDNA underwent a first 18-cycle PCR with the universal primers M1SS and BC2_uni_R. In the original analysis: For normalization, 1 million high-quality reads, each with a distinct molecular identifier, were randomly selected from each sample. Reads sharing molecular identifiers were discarded rather than binned into consensus sequences. MiTCR, with a Q25 quality threshold and the strictest error-elimination algorithm, was used for CDR3 identification, clonotype clustering and error correction. A nonparametric unseen species model with Euler transformation was used to estimate a lower bound on total TCR beta diversity. TCRdb took the public reads, trimmed them with fastp at Q25, ran MiXCR for clone calling and kept in-frame beta chains. Merged by CDR3 protein, the rows form single entries marked with the most common genes and DNA. For this entry, the V and J calls and clone size follow TCRdb and not the study's own pipeline. The table for this sample lists more than 1 million distinct CDR3 sequences; 35% to 50% of them were counted only once. Clones ranked in the top ten supply 15% to 20% of the sample.

Donors were a few dozen systemically healthy Caucasian individuals from Russia aged roughly 6 to 90 years. Each donor gave ten milliliters of peripheral blood, collected into EDTA-treated Vacutainer tubes. Ficoll-Paque density-gradient centrifugation was used to isolate PBMCs, with at least 6.5 million obtained per sample. Trizol reagent was used to extract total RNA from PBMCs, with at least 6 micrograms per sample. Naive CD45RAhigh/CD27high T cell percentages were measured by flow cytometry on a PBMC aliquot from every donor. This clonotype originated in a woman aged 55-69 years in good health. This chain joins TRBV20-1 to TRBJ2-3; perhaps TRBD2 is the D gene, with 7 bases matching. The sequencing sample was made of blood. The base sequence is TGCAGTGCTGCCGCGGGGGCGCAGGTCACAGATACGCAGTATTTT. It codes for CSAAAGAQVTDTQYF.